This is a list of T cell receptor beta chains from one sample in a study of blood T cell repertoires in COVID-19. Sequencing used immunoSEQ multiplex PCR; TCRdb keeps in-frame clones, though not all of them. The sample carries roughly 200,000 clones, 83% recorded once. The sample taken for sequencing was peripheral blood. The receptors stem from a man aged 35 to 55 with active or convalescent COVID-19. CDR3s include the opening cysteine and the closing phenylalanine or tryptophan. Each record gives: V gene, clone size, J gene, D gene, CDR3 protein, CDR3 DNA. A D gene is named only where the DNA matches it firmly. Part of the rows lack a size; the others show once, few, many or a class for expanded clones.

TRBV19	NA	TRBJ2-7	TRBD1	CASTARTGPHEQYF	TGTGCCAGTACCGCCCGGACAGGGCCCCACGAGCAGTACTTC
TRBV28	NA	TRBJ1-1	NA	CASMLGGANPGTEAFF	TGTGCCAGCATGTTGGGAGGGGCGAATCCGGGCACTGAAGCTTTCTTT
TRBV27	NA	TRBJ1-1	TRBD1	CASSLTGVGTEAFF	TGTGCCAGCAGTTTAACAGGGGTAGGCACTGAAGCTTTCTTT
TRBV6-2/TRBV6-3	NA	TRBJ2-2	TRBD2	CASSGTSGRPGELFF	TGTGCCAGCAGTGGGACTAGCGGGAGGCCCGGGGAGCTGTTTTTT
TRBV12-3/TRBV12-4	once	TRBJ1-5	NA	CASSLAADQPQHF	TGTGCCAGCAGTTTAGCGGCGGATCAGCCCCAGCATTTT
TRBV4-3	NA	TRBJ1-5	NA	CASSQIPGVGQPQHF	TGCGCCAGCAGCCAGATTCCGGGGGTAGGTCAGCCCCAGCATTTT
TRBV5-1	NA	TRBJ1-3	NA	CASSLAGIGNTIYF	TGCGCCAGCAGCTTGGCAGGGATTGGAAACACCATATATTTT
TRBV5-1	NA	TRBJ2-7	TRBD2	CASTGEGEQYF	TGCGCCAGCACGGGGGAGGGCGAGCAGTACTTC
TRBV5-8	NA	TRBJ1-6	TRBD1	CASSLGGGQGSPLHF	TGTGCCAGCAGCTTGGGAGGGGGCCAGGGTTCACCCCTCCACTTT
TRBV5-1	NA	TRBJ1-3	NA	CASSSSFGGSSGNTIYF	TGCGCCAGCAGCTCGTCCTTCGGAGGGAGCTCTGGAAACACCATATATTTT
TRBV3-1/TRBV3-2	NA	TRBJ1-2	NA	CASSQDASGNGYTF	TGTGCCAGCAGCCAAGATGCGTCAGGGAATGGCTACACCTTC
TRBV7-6	NA	TRBJ1-5	TRBD1	CASSLVVGQGYQPQHF	TGTGCCAGCAGCTTAGTGGTGGGACAGGGGTACCAGCCCCAGCATTTT
TRBV11-1	few	TRBJ2-3	NA	CASSPEVDTQYF	TGTGCCAGCAGTCCTGAGGTGGATACGCAGTATTTT
TRBV25-1	NA	TRBJ2-7	TRBD1	CASSRTGGLYEQYF	TGTGCCAGCAGTCGGACAGGGGGTTTATACGAGCAGTACTTC
TRBV2	NA	TRBJ1-1	NA	CARRLGHPNTEAFF	TGTGCCAGGAGGCTTGGACACCCGAACACTGAAGCTTTCTTT
TRBV18	NA	TRBJ1-5	NA	CASSHSNQPQHF	TGTGCCAGCTCCCATAGCAATCAGCCCCAGCATTTT
TRBV12-3/TRBV12-4	NA	TRBJ2-7	NA	CASSFGGVEQYF	TGTGCCAGCAGTTTTGGCGGTGTCGAGCAGTACTTC
TRBV7-3	NA	TRBJ2-7	NA	CASSLGQANHEQYF	TGTGCCAGCAGCTTGGGGCAGGCCAACCACGAGCAGTACTTC
TRBV18	NA	TRBJ1-6	NA	CASSPPGGDNSPLHF	TGTGCCAGCTCACCACCGGGGGGGGATAATTCACCCCTCCACTTT
TRBV4-1	NA	TRBJ2-1	TRBD2	CASSLGLAGRGEQFF	TGCGCCAGCAGCCTTGGACTAGCGGGAAGAGGAGAGCAGTTCTTC
TRBV5-1	NA	TRBJ2-1	TRBD2	CASLGTSGGAGEQFF	TGCGCCAGCTTGGGGACTAGCGGGGGGGCCGGTGAGCAGTTCTTC
TRBV10-3	NA	TRBJ1-3	TRBD1	CAISPGQGAAGNTIYF	TGTGCCATCAGTCCGGGACAGGGGGCAGCAGGAAACACCATATATTTT
TRBV27	NA	TRBJ2-1	TRBD2	CASRRLAGANEQFF	TGTGCCAGCAGAAGACTAGCGGGAGCCAATGAGCAGTTCTTC
TRBV9	once	TRBJ2-1	TRBD2	CASSVVASGGAHNEQFF	TGTGCCAGCAGCGTAGTGGCTAGCGGGGGGGCTCACAATGAGCAGTTCTTC